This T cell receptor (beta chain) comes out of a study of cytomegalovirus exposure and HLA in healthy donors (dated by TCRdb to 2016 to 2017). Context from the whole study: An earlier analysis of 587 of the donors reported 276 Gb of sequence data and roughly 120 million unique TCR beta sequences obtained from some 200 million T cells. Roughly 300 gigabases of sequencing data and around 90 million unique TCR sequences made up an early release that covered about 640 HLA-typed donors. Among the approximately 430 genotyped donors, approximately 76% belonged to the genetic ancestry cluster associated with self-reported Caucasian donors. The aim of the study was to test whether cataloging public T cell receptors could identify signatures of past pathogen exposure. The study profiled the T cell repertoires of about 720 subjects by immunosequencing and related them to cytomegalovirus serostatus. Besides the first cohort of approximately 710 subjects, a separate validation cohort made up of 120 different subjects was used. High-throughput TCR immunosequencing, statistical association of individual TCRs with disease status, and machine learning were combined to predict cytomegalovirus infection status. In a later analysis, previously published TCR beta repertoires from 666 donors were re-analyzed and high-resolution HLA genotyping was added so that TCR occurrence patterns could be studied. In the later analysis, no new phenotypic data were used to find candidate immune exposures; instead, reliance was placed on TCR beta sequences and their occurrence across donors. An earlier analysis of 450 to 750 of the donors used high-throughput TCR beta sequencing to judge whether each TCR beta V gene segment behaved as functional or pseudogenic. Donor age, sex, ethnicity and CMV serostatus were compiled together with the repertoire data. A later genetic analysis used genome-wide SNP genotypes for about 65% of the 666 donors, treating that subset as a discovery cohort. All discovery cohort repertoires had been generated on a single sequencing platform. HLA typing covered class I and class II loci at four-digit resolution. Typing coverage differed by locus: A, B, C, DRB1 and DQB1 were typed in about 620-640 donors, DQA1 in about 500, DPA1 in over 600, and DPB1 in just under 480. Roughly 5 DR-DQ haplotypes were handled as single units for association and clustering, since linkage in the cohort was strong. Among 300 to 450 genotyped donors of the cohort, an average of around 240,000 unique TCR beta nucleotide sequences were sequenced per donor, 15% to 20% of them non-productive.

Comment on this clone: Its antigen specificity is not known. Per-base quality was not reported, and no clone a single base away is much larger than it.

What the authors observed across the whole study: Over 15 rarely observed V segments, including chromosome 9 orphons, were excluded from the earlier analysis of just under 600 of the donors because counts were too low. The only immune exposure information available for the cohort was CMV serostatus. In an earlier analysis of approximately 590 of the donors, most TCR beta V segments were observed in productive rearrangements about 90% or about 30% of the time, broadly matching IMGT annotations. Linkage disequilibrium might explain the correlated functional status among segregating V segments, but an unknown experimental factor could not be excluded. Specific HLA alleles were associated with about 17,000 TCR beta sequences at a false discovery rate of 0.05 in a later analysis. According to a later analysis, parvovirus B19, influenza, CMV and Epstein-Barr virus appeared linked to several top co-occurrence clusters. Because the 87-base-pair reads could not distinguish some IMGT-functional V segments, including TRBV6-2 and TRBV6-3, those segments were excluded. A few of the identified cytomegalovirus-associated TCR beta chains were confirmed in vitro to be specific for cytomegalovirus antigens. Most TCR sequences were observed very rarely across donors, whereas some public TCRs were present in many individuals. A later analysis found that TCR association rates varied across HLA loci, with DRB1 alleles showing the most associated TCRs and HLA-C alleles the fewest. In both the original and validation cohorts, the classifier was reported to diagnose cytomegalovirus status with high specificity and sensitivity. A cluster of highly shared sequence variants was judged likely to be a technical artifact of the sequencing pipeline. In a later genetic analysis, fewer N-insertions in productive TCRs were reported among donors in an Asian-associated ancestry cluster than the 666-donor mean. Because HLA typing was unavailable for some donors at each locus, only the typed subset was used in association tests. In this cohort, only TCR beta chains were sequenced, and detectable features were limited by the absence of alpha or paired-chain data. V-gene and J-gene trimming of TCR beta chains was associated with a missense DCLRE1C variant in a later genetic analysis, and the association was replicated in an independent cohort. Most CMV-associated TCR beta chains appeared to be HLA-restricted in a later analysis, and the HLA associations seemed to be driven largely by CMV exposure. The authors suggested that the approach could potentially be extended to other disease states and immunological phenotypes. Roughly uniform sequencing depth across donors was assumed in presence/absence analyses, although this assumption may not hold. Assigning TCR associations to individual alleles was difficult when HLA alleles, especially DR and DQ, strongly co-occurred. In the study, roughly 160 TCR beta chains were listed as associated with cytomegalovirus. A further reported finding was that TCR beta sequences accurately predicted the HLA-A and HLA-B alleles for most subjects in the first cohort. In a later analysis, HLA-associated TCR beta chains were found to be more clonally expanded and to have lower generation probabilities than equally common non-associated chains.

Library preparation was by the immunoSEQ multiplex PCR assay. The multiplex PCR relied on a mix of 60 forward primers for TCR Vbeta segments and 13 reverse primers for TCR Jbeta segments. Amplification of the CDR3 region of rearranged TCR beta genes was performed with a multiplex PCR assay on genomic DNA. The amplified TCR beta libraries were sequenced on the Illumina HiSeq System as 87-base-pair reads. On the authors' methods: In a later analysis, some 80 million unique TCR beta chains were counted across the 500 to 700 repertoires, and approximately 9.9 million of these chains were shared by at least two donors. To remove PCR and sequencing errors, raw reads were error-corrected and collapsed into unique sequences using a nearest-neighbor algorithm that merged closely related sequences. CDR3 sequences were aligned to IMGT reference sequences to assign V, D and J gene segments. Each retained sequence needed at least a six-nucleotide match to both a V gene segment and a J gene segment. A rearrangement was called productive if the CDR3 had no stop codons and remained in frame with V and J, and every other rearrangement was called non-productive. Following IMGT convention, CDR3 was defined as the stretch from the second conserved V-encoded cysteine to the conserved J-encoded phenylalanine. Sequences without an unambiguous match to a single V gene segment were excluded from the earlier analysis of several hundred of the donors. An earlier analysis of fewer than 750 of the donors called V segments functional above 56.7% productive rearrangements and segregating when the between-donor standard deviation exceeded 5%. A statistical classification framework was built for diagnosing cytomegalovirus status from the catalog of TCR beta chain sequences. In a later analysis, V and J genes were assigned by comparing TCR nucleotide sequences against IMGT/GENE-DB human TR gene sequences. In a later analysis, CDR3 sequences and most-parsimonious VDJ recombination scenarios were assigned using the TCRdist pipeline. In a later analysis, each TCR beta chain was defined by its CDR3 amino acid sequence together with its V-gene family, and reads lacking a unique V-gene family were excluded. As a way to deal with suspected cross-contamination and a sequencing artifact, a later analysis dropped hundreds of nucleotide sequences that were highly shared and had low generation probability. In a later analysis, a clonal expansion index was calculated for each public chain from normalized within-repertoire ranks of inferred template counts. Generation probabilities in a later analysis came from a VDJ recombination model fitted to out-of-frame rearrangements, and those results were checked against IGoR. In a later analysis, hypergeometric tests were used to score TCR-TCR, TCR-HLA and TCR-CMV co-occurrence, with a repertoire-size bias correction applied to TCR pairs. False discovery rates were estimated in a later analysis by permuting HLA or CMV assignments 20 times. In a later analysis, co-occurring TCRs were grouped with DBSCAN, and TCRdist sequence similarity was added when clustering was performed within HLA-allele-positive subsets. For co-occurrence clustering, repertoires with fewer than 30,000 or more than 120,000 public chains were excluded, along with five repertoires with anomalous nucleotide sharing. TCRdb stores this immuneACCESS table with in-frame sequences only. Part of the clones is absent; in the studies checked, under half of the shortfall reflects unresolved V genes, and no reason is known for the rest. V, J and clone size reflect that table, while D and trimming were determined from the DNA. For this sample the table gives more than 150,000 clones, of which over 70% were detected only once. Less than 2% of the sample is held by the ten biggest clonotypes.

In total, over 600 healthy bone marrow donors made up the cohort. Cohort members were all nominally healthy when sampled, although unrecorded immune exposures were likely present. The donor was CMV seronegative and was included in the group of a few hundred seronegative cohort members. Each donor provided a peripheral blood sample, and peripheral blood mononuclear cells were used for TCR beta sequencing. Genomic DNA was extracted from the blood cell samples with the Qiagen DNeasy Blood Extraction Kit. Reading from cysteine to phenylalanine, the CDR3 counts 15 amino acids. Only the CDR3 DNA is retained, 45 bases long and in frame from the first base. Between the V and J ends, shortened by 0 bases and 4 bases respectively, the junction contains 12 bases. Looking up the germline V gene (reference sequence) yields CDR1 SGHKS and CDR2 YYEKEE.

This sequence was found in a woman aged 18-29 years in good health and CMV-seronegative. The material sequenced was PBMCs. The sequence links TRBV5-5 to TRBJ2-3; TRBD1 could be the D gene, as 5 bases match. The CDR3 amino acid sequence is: CASSLAGMGSDTQYF. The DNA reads TGTGCCAGCAGCTTGGCAGGGATGGGCTCAGATACGCAGTATTTT. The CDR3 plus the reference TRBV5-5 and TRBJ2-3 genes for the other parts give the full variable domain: DAGVTQSPTHLIKTRGQQVTLRCSPISGHKSVSWYQQVLGQGPQFIFQYYEKEERGRGNFPDRFSARQFPNYSSELNVNALLLGDSALYLCASSLAGMGSDTQYFGPGTRLTVL.